This TCR beta chain was profiled in a study of blood T cell repertoires in COVID-19. About the study: The analysed material was cDNA or gDNA that came from T cells, B-cell-depleted T cells, or PBMCs.

Participants' reported clinical history set cohort assignment. Data came from immunoSEQ multiplex PCR; TCRdb stores just in-frame clones and leaves some out. The profile shows fewer than 200,000 clones, over 75% of them singletons. The clonotype originates from a woman between 18 and 29 years old who had recovered from COVID-19. Sequencing used PBMCs or T cells enriched from blood (not recorded which).

CDR3 protein: CASRAGYQETQYF. CDR3 sequence (DNA): TGTGCCAGTAGGGCCGGGTACCAAGAGACCCAGTACTTC. The chain employs TRBV19 and TRBJ2-5, with D unclear. This CDR3 comprises 13 residues. Between the trimmed V and J ends, which lost 6 bases and 0 bases, there was a span of 8 bases. CDR1 and CDR2 from the germline V gene are LNHDA and SQIVND (reference sequence).